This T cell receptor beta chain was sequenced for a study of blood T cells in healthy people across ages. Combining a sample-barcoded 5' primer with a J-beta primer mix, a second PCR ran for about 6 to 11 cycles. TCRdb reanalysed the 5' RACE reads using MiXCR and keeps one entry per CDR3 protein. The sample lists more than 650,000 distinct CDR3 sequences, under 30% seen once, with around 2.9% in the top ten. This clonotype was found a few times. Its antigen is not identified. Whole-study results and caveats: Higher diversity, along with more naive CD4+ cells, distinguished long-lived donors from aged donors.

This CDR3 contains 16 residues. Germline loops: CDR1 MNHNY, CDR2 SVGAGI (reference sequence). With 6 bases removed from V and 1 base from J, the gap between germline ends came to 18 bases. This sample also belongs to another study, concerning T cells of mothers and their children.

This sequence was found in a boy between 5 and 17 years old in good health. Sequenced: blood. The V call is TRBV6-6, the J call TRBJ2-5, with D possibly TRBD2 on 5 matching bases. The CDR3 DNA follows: TGTGCCAGCAGGTCAGCCCAAGCGGACTCCCAAGAGACCCAGTACTTC. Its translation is CASRSAQADSQETQYF.